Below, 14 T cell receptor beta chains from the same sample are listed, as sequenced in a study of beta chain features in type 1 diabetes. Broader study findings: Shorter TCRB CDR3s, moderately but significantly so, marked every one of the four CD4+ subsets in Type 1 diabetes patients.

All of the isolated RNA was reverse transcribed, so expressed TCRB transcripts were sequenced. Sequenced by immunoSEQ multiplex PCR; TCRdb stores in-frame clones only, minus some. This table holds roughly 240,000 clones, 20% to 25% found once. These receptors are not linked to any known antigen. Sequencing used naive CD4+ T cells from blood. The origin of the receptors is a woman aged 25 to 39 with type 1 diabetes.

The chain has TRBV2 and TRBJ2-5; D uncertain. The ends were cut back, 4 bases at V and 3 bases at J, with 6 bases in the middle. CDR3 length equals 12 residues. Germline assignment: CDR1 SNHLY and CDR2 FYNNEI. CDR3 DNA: TGTGCCAGCAGTGTAACGGAAGAGACCCAGTACTTC. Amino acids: CASSVTEETQYF.

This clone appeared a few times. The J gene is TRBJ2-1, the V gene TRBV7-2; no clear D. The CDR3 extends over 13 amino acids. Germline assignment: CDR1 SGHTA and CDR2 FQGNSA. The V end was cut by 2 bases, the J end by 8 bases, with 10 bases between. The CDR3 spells CASSLYRAHEQFF. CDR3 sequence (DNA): TGTGCCAGCAGCTTATACAGAGCCCATGAGCAGTTCTTC.

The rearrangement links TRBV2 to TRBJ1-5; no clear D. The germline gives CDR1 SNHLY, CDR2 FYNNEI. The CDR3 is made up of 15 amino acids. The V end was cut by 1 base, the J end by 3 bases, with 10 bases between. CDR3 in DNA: TGTGCCAGCAGTGAAGAAACCAGATCCAATCAGCCCCAGCATTTT. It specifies CASSEETRSNQPQHF. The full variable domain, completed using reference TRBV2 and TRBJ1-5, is EPEVTQTPSHQVTQMGQEVILRCVPISNHLYFYWYRQILGQKVEFLVSFYNNEISEKSEIFDDQFSVERPDGSNFTLKIRSTKLEDSAMYFCASSEETRSNQPQHFGDGTRLSIL.

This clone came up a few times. DNA of the CDR3: TGTGCCAGCAGCTCCCCAGGGAGCACAGATACGCAGTATTTT. Protein sequence: CASSSPGSTDTQYF. V usage is TRBV5-8 and J usage is TRBJ2-3; D is perhaps TRBD1 (5 bases). This CDR3 spans 14 amino acids. The ends were cut back, 3 bases at V and 0 bases at J, with 8 bases in the middle. Germline values: CDR1 SGHTS, CDR2 YDEGEE. Variable domain in full (rest from reference TRBV5-8 and TRBJ2-3): EAGVTQSPTHLIKTRGQQATLRCSPISGHTSVYWYQQALGLGLQFLLWYDEGEERNRGNFPPRFSGRQFPNYSSELNVNALELEDSALYLCASSSPGSTDTQYFGPGTRLTVL.

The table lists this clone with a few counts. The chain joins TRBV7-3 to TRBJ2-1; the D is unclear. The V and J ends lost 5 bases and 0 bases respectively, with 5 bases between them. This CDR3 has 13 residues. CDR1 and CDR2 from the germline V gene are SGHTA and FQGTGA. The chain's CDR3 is CASSPRSYNEQFF. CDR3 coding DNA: TGTGCCAGCAGCCCTCGCTCCTACAATGAGCAGTTCTTC.

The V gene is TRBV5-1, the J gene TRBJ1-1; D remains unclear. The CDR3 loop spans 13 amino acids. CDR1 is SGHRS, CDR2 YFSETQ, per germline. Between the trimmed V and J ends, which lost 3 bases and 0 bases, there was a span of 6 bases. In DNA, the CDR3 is TGCGCCAGCAGCTATACAGTGAACACTGAAGCTTTCTTT. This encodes CASSYTVNTEAFF.

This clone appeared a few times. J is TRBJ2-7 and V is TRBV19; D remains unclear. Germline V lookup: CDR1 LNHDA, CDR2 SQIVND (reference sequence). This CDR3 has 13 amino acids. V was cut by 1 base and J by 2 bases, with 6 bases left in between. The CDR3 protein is CASSIGTAYEQYF. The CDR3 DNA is TGTGCCAGTAGTATAGGCACAGCCTACGAGCAGTACTTC. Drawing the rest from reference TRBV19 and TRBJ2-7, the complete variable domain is DGGITQSPKYLFRKEGQNVTLSCEQNLNHDAMYWYRQDPGQGLRLIYYSQIVNDFQKGDIAEGYSVSREKKESFPLTVTSAQKNPTAFYLCASSIGTAYEQYFGPGTRLTVT.

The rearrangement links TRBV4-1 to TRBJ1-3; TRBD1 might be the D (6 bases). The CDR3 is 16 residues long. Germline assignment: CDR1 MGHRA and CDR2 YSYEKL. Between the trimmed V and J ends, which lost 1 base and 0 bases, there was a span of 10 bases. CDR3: CASSQGNRVSGNTIYF. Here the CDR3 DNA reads TGCGCCAGCAGCCAAGGCAACAGGGTCTCTGGAAACACCATATATTTT.

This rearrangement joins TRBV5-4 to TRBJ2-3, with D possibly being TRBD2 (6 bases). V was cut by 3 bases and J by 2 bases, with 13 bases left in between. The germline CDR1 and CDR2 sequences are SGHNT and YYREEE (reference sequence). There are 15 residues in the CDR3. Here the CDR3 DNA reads TGTGCCAGCAGCTCCCCTAGCGCCTACACAGATACGCAGTATTTT. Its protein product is CASSSPSAYTDTQYF.

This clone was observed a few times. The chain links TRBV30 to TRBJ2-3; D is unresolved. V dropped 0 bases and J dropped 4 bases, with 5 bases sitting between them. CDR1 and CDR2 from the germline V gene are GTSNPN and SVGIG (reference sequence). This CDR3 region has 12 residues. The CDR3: CAWSVIADTQYF. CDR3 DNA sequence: TGTGCCTGGAGTGTAATCGCAGATACGCAGTATTTT.

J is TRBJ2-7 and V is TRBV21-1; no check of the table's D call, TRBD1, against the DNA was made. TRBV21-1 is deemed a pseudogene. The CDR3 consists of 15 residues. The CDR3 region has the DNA TGTGCCAGCAAGGGACAGGGGACTACTGCCTACGAGCAGTACTTC. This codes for CASKGQGTTAYEQYF.

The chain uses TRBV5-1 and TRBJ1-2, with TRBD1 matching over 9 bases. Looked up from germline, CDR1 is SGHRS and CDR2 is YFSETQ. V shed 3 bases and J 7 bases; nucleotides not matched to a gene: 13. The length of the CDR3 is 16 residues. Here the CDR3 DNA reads TGCGCCAGCAGCTCCGGGACAGGGCACTCGCGAACTGGCTACACCTTC. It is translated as CASSSGTGHSRTGYTF.

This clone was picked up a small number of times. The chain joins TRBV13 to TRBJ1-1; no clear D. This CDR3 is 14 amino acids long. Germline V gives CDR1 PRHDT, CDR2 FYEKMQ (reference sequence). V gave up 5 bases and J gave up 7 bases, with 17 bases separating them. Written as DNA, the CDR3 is TGTGCCAGCAGCCTAGAGCGACGAGGTGGTGAAGCTTTCTTT. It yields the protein CASSLERRGGEAFF.

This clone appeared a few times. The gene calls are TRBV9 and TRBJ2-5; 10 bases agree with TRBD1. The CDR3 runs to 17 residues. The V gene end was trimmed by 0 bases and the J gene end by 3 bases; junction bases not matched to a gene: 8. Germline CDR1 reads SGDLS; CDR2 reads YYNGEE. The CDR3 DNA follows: TGTGCCAGCAGCGTAGGTTTCGGTGGGACAGGGGAAGAGACCCAGTACTTC. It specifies CASSVGFGGTGEETQYF.